Each of the 15 T cell receptor beta chains below was sequenced from the same sample in a study of response to subunit inactivated influenza vaccine. TCRdb fed the RT-PCR reads into MiXCR, producing one record per CDR3 protein. The sample carries approximately 730,000 distinct CDR3 sequences, about 14% recorded once. The specimen was PBMCs from blood, collected approximately 15 days before vaccination. These receptor sequences come from a man aged 50 to 59 who received an inactivated influenza vaccine.

This clonotype occurred many times. This chain joins TRBV10-3 and TRBJ1-5; a weak D match, TRBD1 (6 bases). CDR1 and CDR2 (germline): ENHRY, SYGVKD. V lost 2 bases and J 2 bases, leaving 10 bases between the germline ends. CDR3 size: 15 residues. The chain's CDR3 is CAISEGGGGNQPQHF. The CDR3 DNA is TGTGCCATCAGTGAGGGAGGGGGAGGCAATCAGCCCCAGCATTTT.

V is TRBV2 and J is TRBJ2-1; 10 positions agree with TRBD2. The V and J ends lost 7 bases and 7 bases, in that order; junction bases with no gene match: 13. Germline V gene data show CDR1 as SNHLY and CDR2 as FYNNEI. The CDR3 has 16 residues. CDR3 residues: CASNVAKAGGQNEQFF. CDR3 in DNA: TGTGCCAGCAACGTAGCCAAAGCGGGAGGGCAGAATGAGCAGTTCTTC.

The V call is TRBV3-1, the J call TRBJ1-3; D gene ambiguous. Germline V lookup: CDR1 LGHDT, CDR2 YNNKEL (reference sequence). CDR3 length equals 15 residues. V was pared by 0 bases and J by 0 bases, with 6 bases between. This CDR3 reads CASSQDEGSGNTIYF. In DNA, the CDR3 is TGTGCCAGCAGCCAAGACGAGGGCTCTGGAAACACCATATATTTT.

The V call is TRBV6-2 or TRBV6-3, the J call TRBJ2-1; a possible D gene is TRBD1 (6 bases). The V end lost 0 bases, the J end lost 9 bases, and 21 bases lay between the germline ends. Germline CDR1 MNHEY, CDR2 SVGEGT. The CDR3 length is 17 residues. The DNA of the CDR3 is TGTGCCAGCAGTTACTCGACTCTCTCAGGGGTGGTAGGTGAGCAGTTCTTC. Translating gives CASSYSTLSGVVGEQFF.

V is TRBV9 and J is TRBJ2-1; 8 bases fit TRBD1. This CDR3 has 15 residues. CDR1 SGDLS and CDR2 YYNGEE come from the germline V gene. Germline trimming cut 0 bases from V and 6 bases from J; bases unmatched to any gene: 5. The CDR3 DNA reads TGTGCCAGCAGCGTAGTAGCCACAGGGGGCAATGAGCAGTTCTTC. Residues: CASSVVATGGNEQFF.

The chain combines TRBV20-1 with TRBJ1-4; D unresolved. The CDR3 runs 14 residues. CDR1 DFQATT and CDR2 SNEGSKA come from the germline V gene (reference sequence). V lost 1 base and J 0 bases, leaving 6 bases between the germline ends. CDR3 protein: CSARVVSTNEKLFF. Here the CDR3 DNA reads TGCAGTGCTAGAGTGGTCTCAACTAATGAAAAACTGTTTTTT.

The J gene is TRBJ2-7, the V gene TRBV6-2 or TRBV6-3; no firm D call. V was cut by 4 bases and J by 2 bases, with 12 bases left in between. In germline, CDR1 is MNHEY, CDR2 SVGEGT. The CDR3 covers 14 residues. CDR3 protein: CASSWLRLPYEQYF. CDR3 bases: TGTGCCAGCAGTTGGTTGAGGCTACCCTACGAGCAGTACTTC.

This chain links TRBV3-1 with TRBJ1-4, with D unresolved. Trimming took off 4 bases at V and 2 bases at J, with 11 bases between the two ends. This CDR3 comprises 15 residues. CDR1 is LGHDT, CDR2 YNNKEL, per germline (reference sequence). CDR3 in amino acids: CASSPGGSTNEKLFF. CDR3 sequence (DNA): TGTGCCAGCAGCCCGGGAGGTTCGACTAATGAAAAACTGTTTTTT.

V and J are TRBV6-1 and TRBJ1-1, with D maybe TRBD1 (5 bases). V lost 6 bases and J lost 0, with 11 bases in between. Germline V gene lookup returns CDR1 MNHNS and CDR2 SASEGT. The length of the CDR3 is 14 residues. The chain's CDR3 is CASRMGPLNTEAFF. The CDR3 coding sequence is TGTGCCAGCAGAATGGGGCCACTGAACACTGAAGCTTTCTTT.

There are many counts of this clonotype. The chain combines TRBV4-2 with TRBJ1-6; D remains unclear. Germline V lookup: CDR1 LGHNA, CDR2 YNFKEQ. V was clipped by 0 bases and J by 0 bases, with 18 bases between them. CDR3 length: 20 residues. The CDR3 reads CASSQDGVKGGYSYNSPLHF. The CDR3 DNA sequence: TGTGCCAGCAGCCAAGACGGGGTTAAAGGAGGATACTCCTATAATTCACCCCTCCACTTT.

This clonotype has a count of ten or more. This CDR3 is CSAPGQGGNTEAFF. In DNA, the CDR3 is TGCAGCGCCCCCGGACAGGGTGGGAACACTGAAGCTTTCTTT. V and J are TRBV29-1 and TRBJ1-1, with 8 bases that match TRBD1. With 7 bases clipped from V and 1 base from J, the junction kept 8 bases outside the gene matches. The CDR3 runs to 14 residues. Germline CDR1 SQVTM, CDR2 ANQGSEA. Based on the CDR3 plus reference TRBV29-1 and TRBJ1-1, the full variable domain is SAVISQKPSRDICQRGTSLTIQCQVDSQVTMMFWYRQQPGQSLTLIATANQGSEATYESGFVIDKFPISRPNLTFSTLTVSNMSPEDSSIYLCSAPGQGGNTEAFFGQGTRLTVV.

In this sample, this clonotype turned up many times. This chain connects TRBV5-1 to TRBJ1-1; D perhaps matches TRBD1 (5 bases). V was cut by 4 bases and J by 4 bases, with 17 bases left in between. This CDR3 comprises 15 residues. Germline-derived CDR1 and CDR2 are SGHRS and YFSETQ. The CDR3 protein is CASSPRDGGGTEAFF. The CDR3 nucleotides are TGCGCCAGCAGCCCCAGGGATGGTGGGGGCACTGAAGCTTTCTTT.

The rearrangement uses TRBV27 and TRBJ2-7; D is undetermined. The V end lost 3 bases, the J end lost 9 bases, and 9 bases lay between the germline ends. CDR3 length: 11 residues. Looked up from germline, CDR1 is MNHEY and CDR2 is SMNVEV (reference sequence). The DNA of the CDR3 is TGTGCCAGCAGTTTCGGTCTTCGGCAGTACTTC. Translated: CASSFGLRQYF.

This clonotype was observed a few times. CDR3 protein: CSARGGEAFF. The CDR3 DNA reads as TGCAGTGCTAGAGGGGGGGAAGCTTTCTTT. The chain recombines TRBV20-1 with TRBJ1-1; TRBD1 might be the D (5 bases). The CDR3 length is 10 residues. From germline, CDR1 is DFQATT and CDR2 SNEGSKA (reference sequence). V lost 1 base to trimming and J lost 8 bases, with 5 bases between them.

This clonotype was recorded many times. J is TRBJ2-7 and V is TRBV9; 7 bases align to TRBD1. Germline V gene lookup returns CDR1 SGDLS and CDR2 YYNGEE. The CDR3 is 14 residues long. J lost 0 bases, V lost 4 bases, and 4 bases had no gene match. CDR3 sequence reads: CASSMGTVSYEQYF. CDR3 in DNA: TGTGCCAGCAGCATGGGGACAGTCTCCTACGAGCAGTACTTC.